This entry features one T cell receptor beta chain sequence. Its antigen is still unknown. This specimen comes from a study of radiation and T cells in renal cell carcinoma. Some clones are missing from TCRdb's copy, which holds only in-frame ones; the method was immunoSEQ multiplex PCR. The sample consists of roughly 150,000 clones, approximately 90% of them appearing once. The time point was: baseline pretreatment blood. The treatment here: 15 Gy SBRT to primary tumor, nephrectomy 4 weeks later. The patient's renal cell carcinoma had clear cell pathology. V lost 4 bases and J lost 6, with 13 bases in between. This CDR3 is 13 amino acids long. The germline V gene has CDR1 SGHVS and CDR2 FNYEAQ. The study's findings and limits: In blood, top tumor clones expanded by 2 weeks, shrinking by 4.

This clonotype was obtained from a woman in her 70s with renal cell carcinoma. The specimen comprised blood, sampled from a patient whose treatment included radiotherapy and nephrectomy. This chain connects TRBV7-6 to TRBJ2-7, with D perhaps being TRBD1 or TRBD2 (7 bases each). In DNA form, the CDR3 reads TGTGCCAGCAGCTCCCAGGGGGGGGGCGAGCAGTACTTC. It translates to CASSSQGGGEQYF.